Shown below are 18 T cell receptor beta chains from a single sample sequenced in a study of blood T cell repertoires in COVID-19. Sequencing used immunoSEQ multiplex PCR; TCRdb keeps in-frame clones, though not all of them. The sample lists a few hundred thousand clones; 86% were seen once. The sample comprised PBMCs or T cells enriched from blood (not recorded which). The origin of the receptors is a woman in her twenties or thirties who had been exposed to COVID-19.

V gene TRBV29-1 combines with J gene TRBJ2-7; TRBD2 might be the D (6 bases). Trimming left V 4 bases short and J 0 bases short, with 13 bases between. CDR3 size: 14 residues. Germline V lookup: CDR1 SQVTM, CDR2 ANQGSEA. CDR3 sequence reads: CSVGGVSSSYEQYF. The CDR3 region has the DNA TGCAGCGTTGGGGGGGTTTCCTCCTCCTACGAGCAGTACTTC.

The chain uses TRBV5-6 and TRBJ1-2, with D maybe TRBD1 (5 bases). V was shortened by 0 bases and J by 3 bases, with 9 bases between the two germline ends. This CDR3 region has 14 residues. Germline lookup yields CDR1 SGHDT and CDR2 YYEEEE. CDR3 residues: CASSLEQGHYGYTF. As DNA, the CDR3 is TGTGCCAGCAGCTTGGAGCAGGGCCACTATGGCTACACCTTC.

This chain connects TRBV6-6 to TRBJ2-3, with TRBD2 matching 14 bases. The ends lost 2 bases at V and 5 bases at J; junction bases unmatched: 0. Per germline, CDR1 MNHNY and CDR2 SVGAGI (reference sequence). There are 15 residues in the CDR3. The CDR3: CASSYGLAGGDTQYF. The CDR3 bases are TGTGCCAGCAGTTACGGACTAGCGGGGGGAGATACGCAGTATTTT.

This sequence joins TRBV9 and TRBJ2-7; no reliable D call. This CDR3 is 16 amino acids long. V shed 0 bases and J shed 4 bases, with 17 bases lying between them. Germline CDR1 and CDR2: SGDLS and YYNGEE. DNA for the CDR3: TGTGCCAGCAGCGTAGCCGACTCCCGAACACCTTACGAGCAGTACTTC. It is translated as CASSVADSRTPYEQYF.

The rearrangement joins TRBV4-1 to TRBJ1-2; D is uncertain. Germline lookup yields CDR1 MGHRA and CDR2 YSYEKL. The CDR3 is made up of 13 amino acids. Trimming took 0 bases from V and 4 from J, leaving 6 bases between them. In nucleotides, the CDR3 is TGCGCCAGCAGCCAAGACAGTATCTATGGCTACACCTTC. It yields the protein CASSQDSIYGYTF.

The chain carries TRBV19 and TRBJ1-2, with D perhaps matching TRBD1 (5 bases). CDR1 and CDR2 (germline): LNHDA, SQIVND (reference sequence). The CDR3 totals 15 residues. V was cut by 2 bases and J by 4 bases, with 14 bases left in between. CDR3 protein: CASSITGGGTYGYTF. The CDR3 DNA sequence: TGTGCCAGTAGTATAACCGGAGGAGGGACCTATGGCTACACCTTC.

The gene calls are TRBV29-1 and TRBJ1-1; 7 nucleotides agree with TRBD1. The CDR3 is 16 residues long. Trimming at V came to 3 bases and at J to 0 bases, leaving 10 bases not matched to a gene. The germline V gene has CDR1 SQVTM and CDR2 ANQGSEA. This chain's CDR3 is CSVDGDRVWMNTEAFF. DNA of the CDR3: TGCAGCGTTGATGGTGACAGGGTTTGGATGAACACTGAAGCTTTCTTT.

J is TRBJ2-2 and V is TRBV11-3; D not certain. Germline assignment: CDR1 SGHNT and CDR2 YENEEA. V shed 2 bases and J shed 6 bases, with 7 bases lying between them. The CDR3 runs to 13 residues. CDR3 sequence: CASSLQFPGELFF. The CDR3 coding sequence is TGTGCCAGCAGCTTACAGTTCCCCGGGGAGCTGTTTTTT. The full variable domain, completed using reference TRBV11-3 and TRBJ2-2, is EAGVVQSPRYKIIEKKQPVAFWCNPISGHNTLYWYLQNLGQGPELLIRYENEEAVDDSQLPKDRFSAERLKGVDSTLKIQPAELGDSAVYLCASSLQFPGELFFGEGSRLTVL.

The chain combines TRBV27 with TRBJ1-1; possible D gene TRBD1, 5 bases. Germline CDR1 and CDR2: MNHEY and SMNVEV (reference sequence). There are 15 residues in the CDR3. Trimming removed 2 bases from V and 3 bases from J, with 13 bases in between. The CDR3 protein is CASSLRRGGDTEAFF. The CDR3 DNA follows: TGTGCCAGCAGTTTACGTCGCGGGGGGGACACTGAAGCTTTCTTT.

V gene TRBV19 combines with J gene TRBJ2-3, with TRBD2 identical over 12 bases. V shed 5 bases and J 2 bases; nucleotides not matched to a gene: 5. CDR3 length equals 16 residues. Germline V lookup: CDR1 LNHDA, CDR2 SQIVND (reference sequence). Here the CDR3 reads CASSATSGGYTDTQYF. CDR3 DNA: TGTGCCAGTAGTGCGACTAGCGGGGGATACACAGATACGCAGTATTTT.

The V gene is TRBV4-1, the J gene TRBJ2-1; 7 bases agree with TRBD1. The CDR3 consists of 15 residues. The V segment lost 4 bases and the J segment 1 base; nucleotides outside the gene matches: 4. CDR1 is MGHRA and CDR2 is YSYEKL in the germline V gene. DNA for the CDR3: TGCGCCAGCAGCCTGGACAGGTCATCCTACAATGAGCAGTTCTTC. The encoded protein is CASSLDRSSYNEQFF.

In its sample, this clone was seen a few times. The rearrangement joins TRBV19 to TRBJ1-3, with 8 bases that match TRBD1. Germline CDR1 and CDR2: LNHDA and SQIVND (reference sequence). The V and J ends lost 0 bases and 5 bases, in that order; junction bases with no gene match: 3. The CDR3 covers 15 residues. The CDR3 bases are TGTGCCAGTAGTATAGATACAGGGGGTCGAAACACCATATATTTT. Amino acids: CASSIDTGGRNTIYF.

The chain employs TRBV5-5 and TRBJ1-5; the match to TRBD1 covers 8 bases. Unmatched junction bases numbered 4, after V lost 2 bases and J lost 0 bases. CDR3 length: 16 amino acids. The germline CDR1 and CDR2 sequences are SGHKS and YYEKEE (reference sequence). CDR3 region: CASSFTGGNSNQPQHF. The CDR3 DNA follows: TGTGCCAGCAGCTTTACAGGGGGAAATAGCAATCAGCCCCAGCATTTT.

For this clone: The identical CDR3 is also encoded by other nucleotide sequences in the sample. This chain connects TRBV27 to TRBJ2-7; possibly TRBD2 for D (6 bases). The V gene lost 3 bases and the J gene lost 4 bases, with 10 bases spanning the gap. The germline V gene encodes CDR1 MNHEY and CDR2 SMNVEV (reference sequence). The CDR3 is 13 amino acids. The CDR3: CASSLGGPYEQYF. The CDR3 DNA reads as TGTGCCAGCAGTTTGGGGGGTCCTTACGAGCAGTACTTC.

The chain links TRBV6-6 to TRBJ1-1, with D maybe TRBD1 (5 bases). This CDR3 contains 13 residues. V was pared by 2 bases and J by 4 bases, with 8 bases between. The V gene's germline CDR1 is MNHNY and CDR2 SVGAGI (reference sequence). Here the CDR3 DNA reads TGTGCCAGCAGTTACATCGGGGGCACTGAAGCTTTCTTT. Translated, it gives CASSYIGGTEAFF.

J is TRBJ2-6 and V is TRBV6-5; D is possibly TRBD1 (6 bases). CDR3 length: 13 residues. The germline V gene encodes CDR1 MNHEY and CDR2 SVGAGI. Here the CDR3 reads CVTRGFGANVLTF. CDR3 bases: TGTGTCACGAGGGGGTTCGGGGCCAACGTCCTGACTTTC.

This clone came up a few times. The V and J genes are TRBV3-1 (or the pseudogene TRBV3-2) and TRBJ2-7; tentatively, D is TRBD1 (5 bases). The CDR3 runs to 13 residues. CDR1 and CDR2 (germline): LGHDT, YNNKEL (reference sequence). The V and J ends lost 4 bases and 2 bases respectively, with 9 bases between them. DNA of the CDR3: TGTGCCAGCAGCCCTACAGGTGCCTACGAGCAGTACTTC. Translating gives CASSPTGAYEQYF.

V usage is TRBV2 and J usage is TRBJ1-4; 7 bases line up with TRBD1. This CDR3 has 14 amino acids. Losses at the gene ends were 6 bases for V and 1 base for J; bases not matched to a gene: 2. Germline values: CDR1 SNHLY, CDR2 FYNNEI. The CDR3 loop reads CASRGTVTNEKLFF. The DNA of the CDR3 is TGTGCCAGCAGAGGGACAGTAACTAATGAAAAACTGTTTTTT.